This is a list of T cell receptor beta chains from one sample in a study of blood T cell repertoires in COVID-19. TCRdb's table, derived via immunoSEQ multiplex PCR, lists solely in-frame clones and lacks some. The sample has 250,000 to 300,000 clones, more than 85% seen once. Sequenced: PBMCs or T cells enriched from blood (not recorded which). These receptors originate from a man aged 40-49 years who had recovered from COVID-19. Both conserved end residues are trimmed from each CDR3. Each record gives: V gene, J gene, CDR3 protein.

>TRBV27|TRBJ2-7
ASSLQGGVGSHPYEQY
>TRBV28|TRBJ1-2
ASSRYGYT
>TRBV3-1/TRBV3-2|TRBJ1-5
ASSQDGGQGISNQPQH
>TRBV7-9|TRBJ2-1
ASSPQGQSYNEQF
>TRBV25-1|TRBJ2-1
ASSGGGGRYYNEQF
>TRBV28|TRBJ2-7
ASDKKDRWDEQY
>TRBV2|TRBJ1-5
ASSDRYSNQPQH
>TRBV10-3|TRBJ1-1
AITKGAGAPTEAF
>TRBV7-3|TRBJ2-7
ASSLNRGADEQY
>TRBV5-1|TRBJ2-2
ASSFGDSVPGELF
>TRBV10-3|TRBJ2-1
AISEYGSSGSYNEQF
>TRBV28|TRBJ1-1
ASSFLENGLTEAL
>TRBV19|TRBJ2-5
AILLEGRVETQY
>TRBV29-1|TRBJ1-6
SVGTGGSGSPLH
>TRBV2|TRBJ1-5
ASSASTGYIQPQH
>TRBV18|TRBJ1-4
ASSQQSIRPQINEKLF
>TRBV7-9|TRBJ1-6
ASSLFRGNNSPLH
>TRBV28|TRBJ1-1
ASRLKQGAGTEAF
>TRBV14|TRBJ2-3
ASSQTGGTDTQY
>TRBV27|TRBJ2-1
ASSLKGGEQF
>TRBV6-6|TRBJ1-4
ASRELGGASEKLF
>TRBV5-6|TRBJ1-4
ASSLYGQAKNEKLF
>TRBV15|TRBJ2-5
ATSRNGIERGETQY
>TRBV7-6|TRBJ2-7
ASSLGTGLVREGEQY
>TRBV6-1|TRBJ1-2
ASSASPGQGIYGYT
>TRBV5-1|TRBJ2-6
ASTGLPTPSGANVLT
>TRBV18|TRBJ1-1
ASSIRTLRDTEAF
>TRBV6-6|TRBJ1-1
ASSYPTGTEAF
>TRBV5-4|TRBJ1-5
ASSLDSMQPQH